Below are 20 T cell receptor beta chains sequenced from a single sample in a study of Graves' ophthalmopathy and Graves' hyperthyroidism. The TCR beta CDR3 regions underwent amplification from RNA transcripts. Second-round multiplex PCR came after first-round RT-PCR with HTBI primers. TCRdb redid the calling of the multiplex PCR reads with MiXCR, one entry per CDR3 protein. Here the sample spans around 470,000 distinct CDR3 sequences, approximately 14% being singletons. The sample taken for sequencing was blood. Receptors originate from a woman between 25 and 40 years old with Graves' ophthalmopathy.

This clonotype was observed at least ten times. CDR3 protein: CASSWRGRDQETQYF. The CDR3, as DNA: TGTGCCAGCAGTTGGCGCGGGAGGGACCAAGAGACCCAGTACTTC. The chain combines TRBV12-3 or TRBV12-4 with TRBJ2-5; 9 bases are shared with TRBD2. V was pared by 4 bases and J by 0 bases, with 3 bases of the junction left unmatched. This CDR3 is 15 amino acids long.

Remarks on this clonotype: An end of the junction does not agree with germline; a read error may underlie this. The CDR3 region is CACSLGAKETQYF. The CDR3 nucleotides read TGTGCCTGCAGCCTGGGAGCGAAAGAGACCCAGTACTTC. The chain links TRBV7-9 to TRBJ2-5, with D perhaps TRBD2 (5 bases). The CDR3 covers 13 residues. The germline CDR1 and CDR2 sequences are SEHNR and FQNEAQ (reference sequence). Drawing the rest from reference TRBV7-9 and TRBJ2-5, the complete variable domain is DTGVSQNPRHKITKRGQNVTFRCDPISEHNRLYWYRQTLGQGPEFLTYFQNEAQLEKSRLLSDRFSAERPKGSFSTLEIQRTEQGDSAMYLCACSLGAKETQYFGPGTRLLVL.

This clonotype was seen ten or more times. The rearrangement uses TRBV27 and TRBJ1-2; D might be TRBD1 (5 bases). This CDR3 is built from 11 residues. The V gene lost 3 bases and the J gene lost 9 bases, with 8 bases spanning the gap. The V gene's germline CDR1 is MNHEY and CDR2 SMNVEV (reference sequence). The CDR3 coding sequence is TGTGCCAGCAGTTTCAAGGGGAGCTACACCTTC. This encodes CASSFKGSYTF.

This clonotype was recorded at least ten times. The chain combines TRBV4-2 with TRBJ2-4, with D perhaps matching TRBD1 (7 bases). This CDR3 comprises 16 residues. In germline, CDR1 is LGHNA, CDR2 YNFKEQ. The V and J ends lost 0 bases and 4 bases respectively, with 13 bases between them. Written as DNA, the CDR3 is TGTGCCAGCAGCCAAGATGGCGCAGGGGGGAAAAACATTCAGTACTTC. This codes for CASSQDGAGGKNIQYF.

This clonotype was observed many times. V gene TRBV27 combines with J gene TRBJ1-2, with no clear D. V gave up 6 bases and J gave up 0 bases, with 14 bases separating them. Germline loops: CDR1 MNHEY, CDR2 SMNVEV (reference sequence). The CDR3 is made up of 15 amino acids. CDR3 in DNA: TGTGCCAGCAGAACAGATTCGTTGACTAACTATGGCTACACCTTC. Translated, it gives CASRTDSLTNYGYTF.

This clonotype was seen many times. The rearrangement joins TRBV5-1 to TRBJ2-7; D is ambiguous. The ends were cut back, 3 bases at V and 0 bases at J, with 7 bases in the middle. Germline V CDR1 and CDR2: SGHRS, YFSETQ. The CDR3 is 13 amino acids. As DNA, the CDR3 is TGCGCCAGCAGCTCCTACAACTCCTACGAGCAGTACTTC. Translating gives CASSSYNSYEQYF.

This clonotype came up a few times. The chain combines TRBV30 with TRBJ1-5, with D hard to call. V lost 0 bases and J 6 bases, leaving 9 bases between the germline ends. Germline V gene lookup returns CDR1 GTSNPN and CDR2 SVGIG (reference sequence). CDR3 length: 13 residues. This CDR3 reads CAWSVPGIQPQHF. Written as DNA, the CDR3 is TGTGCCTGGAGTGTACCAGGTATTCAGCCCCAGCATTTT.

This clonotype was picked up many times. The genes are TRBV15 and TRBJ2-7; 8 nucleotides agree with TRBD1. This CDR3 spans 16 amino acids. V shed 8 bases, J shed 3 bases, and the junction held 15 bases outside the gene matches. Germline V gene data show CDR1 as LNHNV and CDR2 as YYDKDF (reference sequence). The CDR3 DNA reads TGTGCCACCGAAAGGGGGCCGGGACAGGTGGACTACGAGCAGTACTTC. As protein: CATERGPGQVDYEQYF.

This clonotype was recorded a few times. The chain employs TRBV20-1 and TRBJ2-5; TRBD1 aligns across 9 bases. The CDR3 is 17 amino acids. Germline V CDR1 and CDR2: DFQATT, SNEGSKA (reference sequence). After removal of 2 bases from V and 2 bases from J, the junction contained 12 bases not matched to a gene. This CDR3 is CSARPTGGDLRQETQYF. The CDR3 DNA follows: TGCAGTGCTAGACCGACAGGGGGGGATTTGAGGCAAGAGACCCAGTACTTC.

This clonotype has a count of ten or more. The CDR3 DNA sequence: TGCAGTGCTAGGCCCACAGGGTCAGAAAACACCATATATTTT. Translation: CSARPTGSENTIYF. The chain employs TRBV20-1 and TRBJ1-3, with D possibly TRBD1 on 6 matching bases. The CDR3 totals 14 residues. Germline V gene data show CDR1 as DFQATT and CDR2 as SNEGSKA (reference sequence). V lost 3 bases to trimming and J lost 6 bases, with 15 bases between them.

This clonotype was seen many times. The chain links TRBV12-3 or TRBV12-4 to TRBJ1-1; TRBD1 aligns across 7 bases. CDR3 length: 14 amino acids. J lost 4 bases, V lost 4 bases, and 6 bases had no gene match. The DNA of the CDR3 is TGTGCCAGCAGTTCGACAGGGAGCGGCACTGAAGCTTTCTTT. Amino acids: CASSSTGSGTEAFF.

Ten or more counts support this clonotype. J is TRBJ2-5 and V is TRBV11-1; D may correspond to TRBD1 or TRBD2 (5 bases each). Germline V gene data show CDR1 as SGHAT and CDR2 as FQDESV (reference sequence). V was clipped by 3 bases and J by 2 bases, with 25 bases between them. The CDR3 spans 19 residues. CDR3 protein: CASSFLTFRDPRSQETQYF. DNA for the CDR3: TGTGCCAGCAGCTTCCTCACCTTCCGGGACCCACGGTCTCAAGAGACCCAGTACTTC.

This clonotype was detected once. Since a much larger clone is just one base distant, this may be a read error. This chain connects TRBV10-2 to TRBJ1-1; D might be TRBD1 (6 bases). The CDR3 covers 14 residues. The V and J ends lost 7 bases and 2 bases respectively, with 14 bases between them. Germline values: CDR1 WSHSY, CDR2 SAAADI. The CDR3 DNA is TGCGCCAGCATCAGCAGGACAGATAACACTGAAGCTTTCTTT. Protein: CASISRTDNTEAFF.

This clonotype was counted many times. This chain links TRBV6-8 with TRBJ2-5, with unresolved D. Looked up from germline, CDR1 is MNHGY and CDR2 is SAAAGT. Trimming left V 9 bases short and J 5 bases short, with 7 bases between. CDR3 size: 10 residues. CDR3 sequence reads: CAREEETQYF. In DNA form, the CDR3 reads TGTGCCAGAGAGGAGGAGACCCAGTACTTC.

This clonotype appeared many times. The chain is built from TRBV6-1 and TRBJ1-2, with 7 bases that match TRBD1. Unmatched junction bases numbered 6, after V lost 3 bases and J lost 2 bases. The CDR3 length is 15 residues. Germline values: CDR1 MNHNS, CDR2 SASEGT. This chain's CDR3 is CASSEAEGGNYGYTF. The CDR3 region has the DNA TGTGCCAGCAGTGAGGCGGAAGGGGGCAACTATGGCTACACCTTC.

This chain uses TRBV28 with TRBJ2-7; D is unclear. Germline lookup yields CDR1 MDHEN and CDR2 SYDVKM. V dropped 6 bases and J dropped 6 bases, with 24 bases sitting between them. This CDR3 comprises 16 residues. CDR3 coding DNA: TGTGCCAGCAGCCTAAGGGTGGGGATGTCGGATTCCGAGCAGTACTTC. The encoded protein is CASSLRVGMSDSEQYF.

The gene calls are TRBV5-6 and TRBJ1-5; D might be TRBD1 (6 bases). The germline V gene encodes CDR1 SGHDT and CDR2 YYEEEE. Trimming left V 1 base short and J 9 bases short, with 14 bases between. The CDR3 is made up of 14 amino acids. DNA for the CDR3: TGTGCCAGCAGCTTGTGGGGGCTCGGGGGGCCCCAGCATTTT. Protein product: CASSLWGLGGPQHF.

The sample holds many counts of this clonotype. The J gene is TRBJ2-7, the V gene TRBV6-1; D not certain. Germline V gives CDR1 MNHNS, CDR2 SASEGT. The germline V and J ends were trimmed by 0 bases and 8 bases, with 11 bases remaining between them. This CDR3 contains 13 residues. CDR3 in DNA: TGTGCCAGCAGTGAAGCCGGCAGGAAGAAGCAGTACTTC. Translating gives CASSEAGRKKQYF.

This clonotype was detected many times. V is TRBV29-1 and J is TRBJ2-2, with TRBD2 matching 8 bases. CDR1 and CDR2 (germline): SQVTM, ANQGSEA. Unmatched junction bases numbered 1, after V lost 6 bases and J lost 7 bases. CDR3 length equals 11 residues. CDR3 nucleotide sequence: TGCAGCGTGAGCGGGAGCGGGGAGCTGTTTTTT. It yields the protein CSVSGSGELFF.

This clonotype showed up many times. This chain links TRBV6-1 with TRBJ2-7; the D call may be TRBD1 or TRBD2 (6 bases each). The length of the CDR3 is 14 residues. The germline V gene encodes CDR1 MNHNS and CDR2 SASEGT. Trimming removed 5 bases from V and 5 bases from J, with 16 bases in between. The CDR3 region has the DNA TGTGCCAGCAGTATGCGGGACAAACAGGACGAGCAGTACTTC. It translates to CASSMRDKQDEQYF.